The rows below give T cell receptor beta chains drawn from one sample of a study of T cell repertoires in cytomegalovirus infection. TCRdb ran MiXCR on the reads and lists one entry per CDR3 protein. The table lists over 300,000 distinct CDR3 sequences, over 7.5% of them singletons. The specimen was PBMCs. These receptors were obtained from a human donor in good health (CMV status not recorded). Some clones in this sample may be carry-over from other donors' samples. The CDR3 runs from the conserved cysteine through the conserved F or W. D genes are given only for firm matches. Only part of the rows carry a size: once, few, many, or a class if the clone is expanded.

V gene	clone size	D gene	J gene	CDR3 DNA	CDR3 protein
TRBV11-3	few	NA	TRBJ2-5	TGTGCCAGCAGCCTTAGGACAGGACTAGGGGAGACCCAGTACTTC	CASSLRTGLGETQYF
TRBV15	many	NA	TRBJ2-5	TGTGCCACCAGCGGGCGCCAAGAGACCCAGTACTTC	CATSGRQETQYF
TRBV27	many	TRBD1	TRBJ1-5	TGTGCCAGCAGTGTTCAGGGGGTGGACCAGCCCCAGCATTTT	CASSVQGVDQPQHF
TRBV12-3/TRBV12-4	many	NA	TRBJ1-6	TGTGCCAGCAGTTTCCGGGGGACCACCAGGGGCTATAATTCACCCCTCCACTTT	CASSFRGTTRGYNSPLHF
TRBV27	many	NA	TRBJ1-1	TGTGCCAGCAGTTTGGGCGGTTCTCACATGAACACTGAAGCTTTCTTT	CASSLGGSHMNTEAFF
TRBV10-3	NA	NA	TRBJ1-2	TGTGCCATCATCGGGCAACTTTCTAACTATGGCTACACCTTC	CAIIGQLSNYGYTF
TRBV7-9	NA	TRBD1	TRBJ1-2	TGTGCCAGCAGCCCTACCCGGACAGGGCCCGACTATGGCTACACCTTC	CASSPTRTGPDYGYTF
TRBV20-1	NA	TRBD1	TRBJ2-7	TGCAGTGCTAGGGGGACAGGGATCTCGGAACAGTACTTC	CSARGTGISEQYF
TRBV28	many	NA	TRBJ2-1	TGTGCCAGCAGTTTTCCCCCGCCAGGGACACCAAACTCCTACAATGAGCATTTCTTC	CASSFPPPGTPNSYNEHFF
TRBV7-9	many	TRBD1	TRBJ1-6	TGTGCCAGCGGAGACAGGGGAACCGCTAATTCACCCCTCCACTTT	CASGDRGTANSPLHF
TRBV7-2	few	NA	TRBJ1-5	TGTGCCAGCAGCTTAGCGGCAATTAAGGAGCCCCAGCATTTT	CASSLAAIKEPQHF
TRBV2	few	TRBD2	TRBJ2-3	TGTGCCAGCAGGGCGGGAGATAACACAGATACGCAGTATTTT	CASRAGDNTDTQYF
TRBV10-3	NA	NA	TRBJ1-3	TGTGCCATCAGTGATCCGGGAAAAGGGTCTGGAAACACCATATATTTT	CAISDPGKGSGNTIYF
TRBV4-2	few	NA	TRBJ2-2	TGTGCCAGCAGCCAAGCGACCGGGACTACCCGAGGGGGGGTCAAGAACACCGGGGAGCTGTTTTTT	CASSQATGTTRGGVKNTGELFF
TRBV6-6	few	TRBD2	TRBJ2-5	TGTGCCAGCAGTCGCTACGGGACTAGCGGTCAAGAGACCCAGTACTTC	CASSRYGTSGQETQYF
TRBV7-2	many	NA	TRBJ1-1	TGTGCCAGCAGCCCCTTAAAGGGGGGCACTGAAGCTTTCTTT	CASSPLKGGTEAFF
TRBV6-1	few	TRBD1	TRBJ2-2	TGTGCCAGCAGTGACTACAGGGGGGCCGGGGAGCTGTTTTTT	CASSDYRGAGELFF
TRBV6-2/TRBV6-3	few	TRBD1	TRBJ2-1	TGTGCCAGCAGTTACTCGGGACAGGCAAACAATGAGCAGTTCTTC	CASSYSGQANNEQFF
TRBV12-3/TRBV12-4	NA	NA	TRBJ1-5	TGTGCCAGCAGTTTCGCGGGGGCTGATCAGCCCCAGCATTTT	CASSFAGADQPQHF
TRBV7-2	many	NA	TRBJ2-2	TGTGCCAGCAGCTTAGCGCTCAGGACCGGGGAGCTGTTTTTT	CASSLALRTGELFF
TRBV7-9	many	NA	TRBJ1-2	TGTGCCAGCTCCCTTGGGGGCTACACCTTC	CASSLGGYTF
TRBV7-2	few	NA	TRBJ1-1	TGTGCCAGCAAGTTTCCAAGGAACACTGAAGCTTTCTTT	CASKFPRNTEAFF
TRBV27	few	NA	TRBJ1-6	TGTGCCAGCAGTTCCCCGAAGTCGAGCTCCTATAATTCACCCCTCCACTTT	CASSSPKSSSYNSPLHF
TRBV7-2	many	TRBD1	TRBJ1-6	TGTGCCAGCACGCCCCCGGGACAGGCTCTTTCCTCACCCCTCCACTTT	CASTPPGQALSSPLHF
TRBV23-1	NA	NA	TRBJ1-6	TGCGCCAGCAGTCAACTAAAATATGCGCCCAGAAATTCACCCCTCCACTTT	CASSQLKYAPRNSPLHF
TRBV7-2	many	NA	TRBJ1-6	TGTGCCAGCAGCTATAAAGCAAATTCACCCCTCCACTTT	CASSYKANSPLHF
TRBV7-2	few	NA	TRBJ1-2	TGTGCCAGCAGCTTAAACGGGCAAGGCTACACCTTC	CASSLNGQGYTF
TRBV11-2	few	NA	TRBJ1-5	TGTGCCAGCAGCCCAGGGGAACAGAACAATCAGCCCCAGCATTTT	CASSPGEQNNQPQHF
TRBV12-5	few	NA	TRBJ1-2	TGTGCTAGTGTGGGTTTCTATGGCTACACCTTC	CASVGFYGYTF
TRBV7-2	many	TRBD2	TRBJ2-1	TGTGCCAGCAGTCTACTAGCGGAGACCTACAATGAGCAGTTCTTC	CASSLLAETYNEQFF
TRBV7-2	many	TRBD1	TRBJ1-1	TGTGCCAGCAGCTCCAGGGGACAGAAAATGAACACTGAAGCTTTCTTT	CASSSRGQKMNTEAFF
TRBV20-1	few	NA	TRBJ1-6	TGCAGTGCTCCTAAGTGGGACTCCTATAATTCACCCCTCCACTTT	CSAPKWDSYNSPLHF
TRBV7-8	many	NA	TRBJ2-1	TGTGCCAGCAGCTCCGACCCTTACAATGAGCAGTTCTTC	CASSSDPYNEQFF
TRBV10-3	many	NA	TRBJ2-1	TGTGCCATCAGTGGAGGGACCGTCCGGAACAATGAGCAGTTCTTC	CAISGGTVRNNEQFF
TRBV28	NA	NA	TRBJ2-4	TGTGCCAGCATCAGCTCCGGGGGGCTAGCCAAAAACATTCAGTACTTC	CASISSGGLAKNIQYF
TRBV6-2/TRBV6-3	NA	NA	TRBJ2-7	TGTGCCAGCACCAGGAGGGGGTATCAGTACGAGCAGTACTTC	CASTRRGYQYEQYF
TRBV28	many	TRBD1	TRBJ2-7	TGTGCCAGCAATCCTTGGGGGACAGGCCGGTACGAGCAGTACTTC	CASNPWGTGRYEQYF
TRBV10-3	NA	TRBD2	TRBJ2-7	TGTGCCATCGGGCGGGCGCGGGAGCGTTTCCACGAGCAGTACTTC	CAIGRARERFHEQYF
TRBV7-2	NA	TRBD2	TRBJ2-3	TGTGCCAGCAGCTCACTAGCGGGGGTGACAGATACGCAGTATTTT	CASSSLAGVTDTQYF
TRBV5-4	many	NA	TRBJ1-2	TGTGCCAGCAGCTTGGTGCCGGGAGGTGATGGCTACACCTTC	CASSLVPGGDGYTF
TRBV7-2	many	TRBD1	TRBJ1-2	TGTGCCAGCAGCTTACTAGGGGGCCCGGGACAGGGGTCTTCTGGCTATGGCTACACCTTC	CASSLLGGPGQGSSGYGYTF